One TCR beta chain is described in this entry. Its antigen is undetermined. This sample was taken from a study of shared clonotypes between healthy human individuals. Across the study: The donors, a couple of women and a few men, were aged 18 to 49. CD4 naive and CD4 memory each took three plates per donor, while CD8 naive took two and CD8 memory one. Study-wide results and limits: Blood was the only sampled material, and tissue repertoires likely differ. Represented diversity, genetic and exposure-history alike, was limited by few donors.

CDR1 is MNHEY and CDR2 is SMNVEV in the germline V gene (reference sequence). The V and J ends lost 6 bases and 3 bases, in that order; junction bases with no gene match: 12. The CDR3 is made up of 16 amino acids. Using immunoSEQ multiplex PCR, the repertoire was profiled, and TCRdb retains in-frame clones only, with some absent. Of about 2.4 million clones in the sample, over 85% are singletons; the top ten hold 0.36%. The sequencing input was naive CD4+ T cells from PBMCs. Described subset: CD45RA+ positively selected. The rearrangement links TRBV27 to TRBJ2-7; 9 nucleotides line up with TRBD2. The clonotype comes from a man aged 18 to 30 in good health. Some clones in this sample may be carry-over from other donors' samples. DNA for the CDR3: TGTGCCAGCAGAAGTCTATTAGCGGGAGAGAACTACGAGCAGTACTTC. This sequence encodes CASRSLLAGENYEQYF.